The following is a T cell receptor (beta chain) sequence with its context. Its matching antigen is unknown. The entry originates in a study of T cell responses to AZD1222 COVID-19 vaccine. Trimming pared 7 bases from V and 0 bases from J, leaving 10 bases between. The CDR3 is 14 amino acids. Germline V lookup: CDR1 LNHDA, CDR2 SQIVND (reference sequence). Clones were sequenced by immunoSEQ multiplex PCR, and TCRdb holds only the in-frame ones, with some missing. The table includes around 170,000 clones, approximately 90% detected once. Whole-study findings and limits: Clonal diversity was possibly underestimated, and white British individuals and females predominated among donors. The breadth and depth of Spike-specific TCRs increased once two AZD1222 doses had been given. Scientists sampled the repertoires only once the peak T cell response had passed. In the spike-specific TCR repertoire, nearly half reportedly target unmutated variant regions.

This receptor was obtained from an adult in good health. The chain uses TRBV19 and TRBJ2-1; maybe TRBD2 (6 bases). This specimen consisted of peripheral blood, obtained on day 0 of AZD1222 vaccination. CDR3 bases: TGTGCCAGTAAGCGGGTTAGCTCCTACAATGAGCAGTTCTTC. It translates to CASKRVSSYNEQFF.